This T cell receptor (beta chain) emerged from a study of CD8 T cells in Susac syndrome. Germline V gene lookup returns CDR1 SGHRS and CDR2 YFSETQ. The CDR3 sequence is 14 residues long. V lost 7 bases and J 0 bases, leaving 13 bases between the germline ends. Patients with stable or active relapsing-remitting disease, all of them treatment-naive, made up the multiple sclerosis controls. Negative isolation yielded CD4+ and CD8+ T cells, and FACS enriched TEMRA cells. Random hexamers were used to reverse transcribe an amount of about 0.45 to 1 ug RNA. Multiplex immunoSEQ PCR targeted 54 Vbeta and 13 Jbeta TCR beta segments. TCRdb reprocessed the immunoSEQ multiplex PCR reads with MiXCR, giving one entry per CDR3 protein. Among approximately 150,000 distinct CDR3 sequences listed, 90% to 95% were seen once.

The gene calls are TRBV5-1 and TRBJ1-2; perhaps TRBD1 as D (5 bases). This TCR derives from a human donor with multiple sclerosis. Sequencing was performed on CD4+ T cells from PBMCs. CDR3 sequence: CASWGARSNYGYTF. CDR3 DNA: TGCGCCAGCTGGGGCGCTAGGTCTAACTATGGCTACACCTTC. The full variable domain, in which reference TRBV5-1 and TRBJ1-2 provide the parts outside the CDR3, is KAGVTQTPRYLIKTRGQQVTLSCSPISGHRSVSWYQQTPGQGLQFLFEYFSETQRNKGNFPGRFSGRQFSNSRSEMNVSTLELGDSALYLCASWGARSNYGYTFGSGTRLTVV.